This T cell receptor beta chain stems from a study of blood T cell repertoires in COVID-19. About the study: Both acute and convalescent COVID-19 samples were obtained from the United States, Italy and Spain. T cells, B-cell-depleted T cells, or PBMCs supplied cDNA or gDNA.

Profiling relied on immunoSEQ multiplex PCR, and the TCRdb table lists in-frame clones only, not all of them. The data contain around 200,000 clones, 70% to 90% of them seen just once; the ten biggest clones take up roughly 12%. CDR3 size: 17 residues. V shed 0 bases and J shed 1 base, with 16 bases lying between them. In germline, CDR1 is LGHNA, CDR2 YNFKEQ. The TCR sequence derives from a young woman who had recovered from COVID-19. The sequenced material came from peripheral blood. This chain links TRBV4-2 with TRBJ2-7, with D possibly being TRBD2 (5 bases). Here the CDR3 DNA reads TGTGCCAGCAGCCAAGATCTGGGTCCTAGCTATTCCTACGAGCAGTACTTC. It encodes CASSQDLGPSYSYEQYF.